The 25 T cell receptor beta chains in this list originate from one sample, sequenced in a study of T cells in localized non-small cell lung cancer. Clones were sequenced by immunoSEQ multiplex PCR, and TCRdb holds only the in-frame ones, with some missing. The sample lists about 17,000 clones, 85% to 90% occurring once. The specimen comprised peripheral blood mononuclear cells, sampled before any cancer treatment. The receptors derive from a woman between 35 and 75 years old with stage III lung adenocarcinoma.

The chain couples TRBV7-2 to TRBJ2-3; D not certain. In germline, CDR1 is SGHTA, CDR2 FQGNSA. Trimming pared 6 bases from V and 8 bases from J, leaving 9 bases between. CDR3 length: 11 residues. The CDR3: CASRGLGTQYF. The CDR3 region has the DNA TGTGCCAGCAGAGGGTTGGGTACGCAGTATTTT. Full variable domain (rest looked up from reference TRBV7-2 and TRBJ2-3): GAGVSQSPSNKVTEKGKDVELRCDPISGHTALYWYRQSLGQGLEFLIYFQGNSAPDKSGLPSDRFSAERTGGSVSTLTIQRTQQEDSAVYLCASRGLGTQYFGPGTRLTVL.

The V and J genes are TRBV2 and TRBJ2-7; a weak D match, TRBD2 (6 bases). Between the trimmed V and J ends, which lost 4 bases and 6 bases, there was a span of 13 bases. CDR3 size: 13 residues. Germline CDR1 is SNHLY and CDR2 is FYNNEI. CDR3 loop: CASSGLAGGEQYF. CDR3 DNA: TGTGCCAGCAGTGGTTTGGCCGGGGGCGAGCAGTACTTC.

This rearrangement joins TRBV27 to TRBJ2-7; D is unresolved. The V gene lost 3 bases and the J gene lost 5 bases, with 5 bases spanning the gap. The CDR3 contains 11 residues. CDR1 MNHEY and CDR2 SMNVEV come from the germline V gene (reference sequence). The CDR3 region is CASSFAHEQYF. The CDR3 nucleotides are TGTGCCAGCAGTTTCGCGCACGAGCAGTACTTC.

This rearrangement joins TRBV9 to TRBJ2-7; either TRBD1 or TRBD2 may supply D (5 bases each). The CDR3 loop spans 14 amino acids. Trimming left V 2 bases short and J 2 bases short, with 11 bases between. The germline V gene encodes CDR1 SGDLS and CDR2 YYNGEE. The CDR3 coding sequence is TGTGCCAGCAGCGTGGGGACGGGGACCTACGAGCAGTACTTC. This sequence encodes CASSVGTGTYEQYF.

The genes are TRBV5-1 and TRBJ1-2; 10 bases are shared with TRBD1. V shed 3 bases, J shed 7 bases, and the junction held 6 bases outside the gene matches. This CDR3 has 14 residues. Per germline, CDR1 SGHRS and CDR2 YFSETQ. The CDR3 DNA reads as TGCGCCAGCAGCTCCGGGACAGGGGAATCTGGCTACACCTTC. It yields the protein CASSSGTGESGYTF.

This clone has only a few counts. The J gene is TRBJ1-3, the V gene TRBV2; D may be TRBD1 (5 bases). CDR3 length: 15 residues. CDR1 is SNHLY, CDR2 FYNNEI, per germline. V shed 7 bases and J shed 7 bases, with 20 bases lying between them. CDR3 region: CASNAGTLGENTIYF. CDR3 coding DNA: TGTGCCAGCAATGCAGGGACCCTCGGAGAGAACACCATATATTTT.

The chain joins TRBV28 to TRBJ1-5; tentative D call: TRBD1 (6 bases). The CDR3 consists of 17 residues. V was shortened by 8 bases and J by 1 base, with 21 bases between the two germline ends. Germline-derived CDR1 and CDR2 are MDHEN and SYDVKM. CDR3 DNA sequence: TGTGCCAGCCTCCGAACTGCCGGGACAAAAAGCAATCAGCCCCAGCATTTT. Amino acid sequence: CASLRTAGTKSNQPQHF. The complete variable domain, with remaining parts taken from reference TRBV28 and TRBJ1-5, reads DVKVTQSSRYLVKRTGEKVFLECVQDMDHENMFWYRQDPGLGLRLIYFSYDVKMKEKGDIPEGYSVSREKKERFSLILESASTNQTSMYLCASLRTAGTKSNQPQHFGDGTRLSIL.

V usage is TRBV29-1 and J usage is TRBJ1-1; D is unclear. This CDR3 is 13 amino acids long. Per germline, CDR1 SQVTM and CDR2 ANQGSEA. The V end was cut by 4 bases, the J end by 0 bases, with 9 bases between. CDR3 DNA sequence: TGCAGCGTTGTTCTCGGTTTGAACACTGAAGCTTTCTTT. Protein sequence: CSVVLGLNTEAFF. Together with reference TRBV29-1 and TRBJ1-1, the CDR3 gives the full variable domain: SAVISQKPSRDICQRGTSLTIQCQVDSQVTMMFWYRQQPGQSLTLIATANQGSEATYESGFVIDKFPISRPNLTFSTLTVSNMSPEDSSIYLCSVVLGLNTEAFFGQGTRLTVV.

The gene calls are TRBV7-9 and TRBJ1-4; D might be TRBD1 (6 bases). Looked up from germline, CDR1 is SEHNR and CDR2 is FQNEAQ (reference sequence). V lost 3 bases and J lost 6, with 14 bases in between. The CDR3 is 15 residues long. The CDR3 spells CASSFQQGSDEKLFF. Here the CDR3 DNA reads TGTGCCAGCAGCTTCCAACAGGGATCTGATGAAAAACTGTTTTTT.

This clone appeared once. This chain links TRBV29-1 with TRBJ1-2, with TRBD1 matching over 12 bases. Trimming took 4 bases from V and 7 from J; bases not matched to a gene: 7. CDR1 and CDR2 from the germline V gene are SQVTM and ANQGSEA. This CDR3 is built from 14 residues. The DNA of the CDR3 is TGCAGCGTTGTCCCCGGGACAGGGGGCCTTGGCTACACCTTC. It specifies CSVVPGTGGLGYTF. Using reference TRBV29-1 and TRBJ1-2 for the parts outside the CDR3, the full variable domain is SAVISQKPSRDICQRGTSLTIQCQVDSQVTMMFWYRQQPGQSLTLIATANQGSEATYESGFVIDKFPISRPNLTFSTLTVSNMSPEDSSIYLCSVVPGTGGLGYTFGSGTRLTVV.

The chain is built from TRBV14 and TRBJ1-2; 8 bases map to TRBD1. The V gene end was trimmed by 3 bases and the J gene end by 4 bases; junction bases not matched to a gene: 7. Germline CDR1 SGHDN, CDR2 FVKESK. The CDR3 is 15 amino acids. DNA of the CDR3: TGTGCCAGCAGCCAGAGCGTGGGGACAGGCTATGGCTACACCTTC. Translation gives CASSQSVGTGYGYTF.

J is TRBJ2-3 and V is TRBV10-2; D is possibly TRBD1 (6 bases). V lost 7 bases and J lost 1, with 12 bases in between. CDR3 length: 14 amino acids. Germline-derived CDR1 and CDR2 are WSHSY and SAAADI. This CDR3 reads CASTQGRGTDTQYF. For the CDR3, the DNA is TGCGCCAGCACCCAGGGGAGAGGCACAGATACGCAGTATTTT.

This chain joins TRBV6-6 and TRBJ2-7; TRBD2 agrees at 11 bases. The CDR3 has 14 residues. Germline CDR1 reads MNHNY; CDR2 reads SVGAGI (reference sequence). V lost 4 bases and J lost 6; bases outside the gene matches: 5. This chain's CDR3 is CASSSGLAVFEQYF. For the CDR3, the DNA is TGTGCCAGCAGTTCGGGACTAGCGGTATTCGAGCAGTACTTC.

The chain links TRBV15 to TRBJ1-6; D is possibly TRBD1 (5 bases). Germline values: CDR1 LNHNV, CDR2 YYDKDF (reference sequence). This CDR3 spans 17 amino acids. V shed 5 bases and J shed 5 bases, with 19 bases lying between them. The CDR3 region has the DNA TGTGCCACCAGCCCCAACTCAAATTGGGGGGATAATTCACCCCTCCACTTT. Its protein is CATSPNSNWGDNSPLHF.

The chain has TRBV15 and TRBJ2-6, with D perhaps matching TRBD1 (5 bases). The CDR3 runs to 17 residues. The germline V gene has CDR1 LNHNV and CDR2 YYDKDF (reference sequence). Trimming took 7 bases from V and 0 from J, leaving 16 bases between them. The CDR3 DNA reads TGTGCCACCACCAGGGCGGCGCGGCGCTCTGGGGCCAACGTCCTGACTTTC. Protein product: CATTRAARRSGANVLTF.

The chain is built from TRBV28 and TRBJ2-3; D is perhaps TRBD1 (5 bases). Trimming stripped 3 bases from V and 1 base from J, with 14 bases between. This CDR3 is built from 16 residues. CDR1 and CDR2 (germline): MDHEN, SYDVKM. The chain's CDR3 is CASSFSGQERTDTQYF. DNA for the CDR3: TGTGCCAGCAGTTTTTCCGGACAAGAACGCACAGATACGCAGTATTTT.

V gene TRBV6-1 combines with J gene TRBJ2-7; TRBD2 matches at 7 bases. J gave up 7 bases and V 6 bases, and 9 bases lay outside the gene matches. The CDR3 is 13 residues long. Germline values: CDR1 MNHNS, CDR2 SASEGT. The CDR3: CASRAAGASEQYF. The DNA for the CDR3 is TGTGCCAGCAGAGCGGCGGGAGCTAGTGAGCAGTACTTC.

This clone was seen just once. V usage is TRBV7-9 and J usage is TRBJ2-5, with D uncertain. Germline V gene sequence: CDR1 SEHNR, CDR2 FQNEAQ (reference sequence). With 0 bases removed from V and 1 base from J, the gap between germline ends came to 6 bases. This CDR3 comprises 14 residues. The CDR3 nucleotides read TGTGCCAGCAGCTTAGCACGGAGCCAAGAGACCCAGTACTTC. Its translation is CASSLARSQETQYF. Variable domain in full (rest from reference TRBV7-9 and TRBJ2-5): DTGVSQNPRHKITKRGQNVTFRCDPISEHNRLYWYRQTLGQGPEFLTYFQNEAQLEKSRLLSDRFSAERPKGSFSTLEIQRTEQGDSAMYLCASSLARSQETQYFGPGTRLLVL.

This rearrangement joins TRBV18 to TRBJ2-5; perhaps TRBD2 as D (6 bases). This CDR3 spans 14 amino acids. CDR1 and CDR2 from the germline V gene are KGHSH and LQKENI. V lost 3 bases and J lost 4, with 12 bases in between. CDR3 amino acids: CASSPEGSRETQYF. CDR3 nucleotides: TGTGCCAGCTCACCGGAGGGGTCCCGAGAGACCCAGTACTTC.

This chain joins TRBV7-8 and TRBJ2-1; D may be TRBD2 (6 bases). CDR3 length: 18 amino acids. With 1 base removed from V and 0 bases from J, the gap between germline ends came to 16 bases. Germline V gene data show CDR1 as SGHVS and CDR2 as FQNEAQ. CDR3 sequence (DNA): TGTGCCAGCAGCTTAGTAAAGTTTTCCGGGAGCTCCTACAATGAGCAGTTCTTC. Protein product: CASSLVKFSGSSYNEQFF. The entire variable domain, with the rest obtained from reference TRBV7-8 and TRBJ2-1, is as follows: GAGVSQSPRYKVAKRGQDVALRCDPISGHVSLFWYQQALGQGPEFLTYFQNEAQLDKSGLPSDRFFAERPEGSVSTLKIQRTQQEDSAVYLCASSLVKFSGSSYNEQFFGPGTRLTVL.

The chain carries TRBV5-1 and TRBJ2-7, with D possibly being TRBD1 (6 bases). The V gene lost 2 bases and the J gene lost 5 bases, with 14 bases spanning the gap. This CDR3 spans 14 amino acids. Looked up from germline, CDR1 is SGHRS and CDR2 is YFSETQ. The CDR3 sequence: CASSFQGRGHEQYF. The DNA for the CDR3 is TGCGCCAGCAGCTTTCAGGGGCGCGGCCACGAGCAGTACTTC.

The gene calls are TRBV29-1 and TRBJ2-7; TRBD1 matches 8 bases. Germline V gene sequence: CDR1 SQVTM, CDR2 ANQGSEA. The CDR3 is made up of 12 amino acids. Trimming took 7 bases from V and 7 from J; bases not matched to a gene: 9. Written as DNA, the CDR3 is TGCAGCGCCGGACAGGGAACGGGGGAGCAGTACTTC. The encoded protein is CSAGQGTGEQYF.

The chain has TRBV30 and TRBJ1-1; D uncertain. The germline V gene encodes CDR1 GTSNPN and CDR2 SVGIG (reference sequence). Deletions cut 0 bases from V and 1 base from J, with 6 bases between. CDR3 length: 13 amino acids. CDR3 protein: CAWSVRENTEAFF. DNA for the CDR3: TGTGCCTGGAGTGTACGGGAGAACACTGAAGCTTTCTTT.

The J gene is TRBJ1-2, the V gene TRBV11-2; D remains ambiguous. CDR1 is SGHAT, CDR2 FQNNGV, per germline. There are 14 residues in the CDR3. V was clipped by 0 bases and J by 4 bases, with 9 bases between them. The CDR3 loop is CASSLDLQIYGYTF. The CDR3 bases are TGTGCCAGCAGCTTAGACTTACAGATCTATGGCTACACCTTC.

The rearrangement links TRBV5-1 to TRBJ2-5, with D tentatively TRBD1 (6 bases). Trimming took 1 base from V and 2 from J, leaving 12 bases between them. Germline assignment: CDR1 SGHRS and CDR2 YFSETQ. The CDR3 runs 15 residues. The CDR3 nucleotides read TGCGCCAGCAGCTTGTTGGGGGCGGGTCAAGAGACCCAGTACTTC. Amino acids: CASSLLGAGQETQYF.